The 8 T cell receptor beta chains below come from one sample, sequenced in a study of T cells in Graves' hyperthyroidism and ophthalmopathy. The CDR3 regions of TCR beta were amplified from RNA transcripts. In the first-round RT-PCR of the TCR CDR3, the HTBI primer set was used. TCRdb re-analysed the multiplex PCR reads in MiXCR, keeping a single row per CDR3 protein. Of some 500,000 distinct CDR3 sequences detected, approximately 15% appear once; the ten largest clones hold less than 20%. Sequenced sample: blood. Source of these receptors: a woman aged 18-29 years with Graves' hyperthyroidism.

This clonotype was counted at least ten times. V gene TRBV7-8 combines with J gene TRBJ1-2; weak D call: TRBD1 (6 bases). V lost 5 bases to trimming and J lost 4 bases, with 11 bases between them. From germline, CDR1 is SGHVS and CDR2 FQNEAQ. The CDR3 has 13 residues. The CDR3 nucleotides are TGTGCCAGCAGCCCACAGGGTTCCTATGGCTACACCTTC. It translates to CASSPQGSYGYTF.

This clonotype was detected ten times or more. The CDR3, as DNA: TGTGCTAGTGGTTTAATGGGCGCGGATCAGCCCCAGCATTTT. Amino acids: CASGLMGADQPQHF. V usage is TRBV12-5 and J usage is TRBJ1-5, with D hard to call. The germline CDR1 and CDR2 sequences are LGHNT and FRNRAP. Trimming cost V 3 bases and J 5 bases, with 11 bases left between them. This CDR3 has 14 amino acids.

This clonotype appeared many times. The CDR3 DNA is TGTGCCAGCAGCTTCGTCACGGATGGCTACACCTTC. Amino acids: CASSFVTDGYTF. This chain connects TRBV5-6 to TRBJ1-2; no clear D gene. Trimming took 2 bases from V and 6 from J, leaving 8 bases between them. Germline V gives CDR1 SGHDT, CDR2 YYEEEE. This CDR3 is built from 12 residues.

The chain links TRBV10-3 to TRBJ2-7; D may be TRBD1 (5 bases). Between the trimmed V and J ends, which lost 2 bases and 1 base, there was a span of 9 bases. This CDR3 comprises 14 residues. Germline V gene sequence: CDR1 ENHRY, CDR2 SYGVKD. CDR3 residues: CAISETDSSYEQYF. CDR3 DNA: TGTGCCATCAGTGAGACCGACAGTTCCTACGAGCAGTACTTC.

This clonotype was seen repeatedly, ten times or more. This chain connects TRBV20-1 to TRBJ2-1; 7 nucleotides match TRBD2. The germline V gene encodes CDR1 DFQATT and CDR2 SNEGSKA (reference sequence). This CDR3 spans 14 amino acids. With V trimmed by 5 bases and J by 9 bases, 13 bases remained unmatched. CDR3 sequence (DNA): TGCAGTGCTGTTCTAGCGGAAATACAAACTGAGCAGTTCTTC. It translates to CSAVLAEIQTEQFF.

V usage is TRBV27 and J usage is TRBJ1-2; perhaps TRBD1 as D (5 bases). CDR1 MNHEY and CDR2 SMNVEV come from the germline V gene (reference sequence). This CDR3 is built from 12 residues. V lost 2 bases to trimming and J lost 8 bases, with 9 bases between them. DNA for the CDR3: TGTGCCAGCAGTTTAAGGGGCGGGGGCTACACCTTC. It encodes CASSLRGGGYTF.

This clonotype was recorded many times. The V and J genes are TRBV19 and TRBJ2-3; a possible D gene is TRBD1 (5 bases). From germline, CDR1 is LNHDA and CDR2 SQIVND (reference sequence). V gave up 3 bases and J gave up 2 bases, with 15 bases separating them. The CDR3 totals 16 residues. CDR3 sequence (DNA): TGTGCCAGTAGTATCAGGGCTTCCCCCGCCACAGATACGCAGTATTTT. Encoded protein: CASSIRASPATDTQYF.

This clonotype was observed many times. V gene TRBV12-3 or TRBV12-4 combines with J gene TRBJ1-1, with 8 bases aligning to TRBD1. The CDR3 totals 13 residues. Trimming removed 0 bases from V and 8 bases from J; junction bases left unmatched: 2. CDR3 protein: CASSLAGTGEAFF. CDR3 coding DNA: TGTGCCAGCAGTTTAGCCGGGACAGGAGAAGCTTTCTTT.